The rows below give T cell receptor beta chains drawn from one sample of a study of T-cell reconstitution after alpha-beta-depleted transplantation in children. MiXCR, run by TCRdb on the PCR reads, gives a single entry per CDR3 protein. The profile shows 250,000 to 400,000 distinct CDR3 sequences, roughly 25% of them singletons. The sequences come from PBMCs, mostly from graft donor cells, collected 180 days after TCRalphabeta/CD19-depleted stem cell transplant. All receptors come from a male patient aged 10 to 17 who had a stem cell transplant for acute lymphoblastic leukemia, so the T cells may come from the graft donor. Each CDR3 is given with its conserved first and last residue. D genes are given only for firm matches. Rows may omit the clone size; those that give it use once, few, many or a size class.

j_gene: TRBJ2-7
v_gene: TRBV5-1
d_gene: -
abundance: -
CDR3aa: CASSLAGAQGLYEQYF
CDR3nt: TGCGCCAGCAGCTTGGCCGGGGCCCAAGGACTCTACGAGCAGTACTTC

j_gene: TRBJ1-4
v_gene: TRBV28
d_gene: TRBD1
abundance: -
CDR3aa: CASSFRQGEVEKLFF
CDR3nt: TGTGCCAGCAGTTTCCGACAGGGGGAGGTTGAAAAACTGTTTTTT

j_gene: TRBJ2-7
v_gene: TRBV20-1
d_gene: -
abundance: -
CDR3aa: CSAREGGGYEQYF
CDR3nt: TGCAGTGCTAGAGAAGGAGGGGGCTACGAGCAGTACTTC

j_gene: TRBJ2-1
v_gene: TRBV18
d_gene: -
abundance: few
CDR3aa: CASSPPDRYNEQFF
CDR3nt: TGTGCCAGCTCACCACCTGACAGATACAATGAGCAGTTCTTC

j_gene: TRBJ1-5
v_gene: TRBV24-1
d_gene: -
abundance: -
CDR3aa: CATSERPSSLLYSNQPQHF
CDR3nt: TGTGCCACCAGTGAAAGACCCTCTTCTCTTCTATATAGCAATCAGCCCCAGCATTTT

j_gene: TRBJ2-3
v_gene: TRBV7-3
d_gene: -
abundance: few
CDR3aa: CASSSVPGAQYF
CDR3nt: TGTGCCAGCAGCTCCGTCCCCGGGGCGCAGTATTTT

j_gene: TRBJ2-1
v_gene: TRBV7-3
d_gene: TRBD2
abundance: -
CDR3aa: CASSRLWGGSTLYNEQFF
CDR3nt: TGTGCCAGCAGCCGCCTCTGGGGGGGTTCAACTCTTTACAATGAGCAGTTCTTC

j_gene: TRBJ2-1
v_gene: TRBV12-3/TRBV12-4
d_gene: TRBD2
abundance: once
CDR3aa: CASTGTGGGWTLGNEQFF
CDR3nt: TGTGCCAGCACTGGGACGGGAGGGGGGTGGACACTAGGGAATGAGCAGTTCTTC

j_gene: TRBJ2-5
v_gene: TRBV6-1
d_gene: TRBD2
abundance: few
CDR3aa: CASRSGTSGRQTQYF
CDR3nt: TGTGCCAGCAGGTCCGGGACTAGCGGGAGGCAGACCCAGTACTTC

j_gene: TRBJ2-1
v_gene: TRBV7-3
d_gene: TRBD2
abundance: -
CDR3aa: CASSPGGVYHDREQFF
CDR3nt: TGTGCCAGCAGCCCGGGGGGGGTCTATCACGACCGAGAGCAGTTCTTC

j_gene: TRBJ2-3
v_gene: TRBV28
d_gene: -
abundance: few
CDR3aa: CASRRGGTDTQYF
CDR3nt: TGTGCCAGCAGAAGGGGGGGCACAGATACGCAGTATTTT

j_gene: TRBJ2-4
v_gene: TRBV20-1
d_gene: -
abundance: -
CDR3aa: CSAREAGTAKNIQYF
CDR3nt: TGCAGTGCTAGAGAGGCGGGAACAGCCAAAAACATTCAGTACTTC

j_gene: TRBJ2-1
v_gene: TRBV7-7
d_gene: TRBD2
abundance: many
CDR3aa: CASSPLAGVRNEQFF
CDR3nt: TGTGCCAGCAGCCCACTAGCGGGAGTGCGAAATGAGCAGTTCTTC

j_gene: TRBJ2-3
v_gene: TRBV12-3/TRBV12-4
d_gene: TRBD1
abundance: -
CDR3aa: CASSFRGSTDTQYF
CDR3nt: TGTGCCAGCAGTTTCAGGGGGAGCACAGATACGCAGTATTTT

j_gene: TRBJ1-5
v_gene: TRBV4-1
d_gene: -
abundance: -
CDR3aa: CASSQGYWTHNQPQHF
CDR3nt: TGCGCCAGCAGCCAAGGCTATTGGACACATAATCAGCCCCAGCATTTT

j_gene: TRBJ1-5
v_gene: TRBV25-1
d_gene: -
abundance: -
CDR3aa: CASKGVLNQPQHF
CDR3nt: TGTGCCAGCAAGGGGGTCCTCAATCAGCCCCAGCATTTT

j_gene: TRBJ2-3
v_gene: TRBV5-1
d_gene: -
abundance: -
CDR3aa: CASSSALPGSDTQYF
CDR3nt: TGCGCCAGCAGTTCTGCCCTCCCGGGATCAGATACGCAGTATTTT

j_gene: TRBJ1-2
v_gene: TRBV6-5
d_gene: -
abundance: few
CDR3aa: CASSYVSTWGINYGYTF
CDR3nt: TGTGCCAGCAGTTACGTCTCAACCTGGGGGATTAACTATGGCTACACCTTC

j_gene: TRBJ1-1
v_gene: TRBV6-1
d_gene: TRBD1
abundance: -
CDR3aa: CASRDRADGAFF
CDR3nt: TGTGCCAGCCGGGACAGGGCAGATGGAGCTTTCTTT

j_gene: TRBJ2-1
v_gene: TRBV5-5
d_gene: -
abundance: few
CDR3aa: CASSILPGEQFF
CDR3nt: TGTGCCAGCAGCATCCTTCCCGGTGAGCAGTTCTTC

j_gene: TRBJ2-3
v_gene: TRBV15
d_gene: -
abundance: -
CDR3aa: CATSRKISYSTDTQYF
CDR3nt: TGTGCCACCAGCAGAAAGATCAGCTATAGCACAGATACGCAGTATTTT

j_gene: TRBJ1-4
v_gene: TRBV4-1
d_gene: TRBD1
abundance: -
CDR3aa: CASSQSPGQGREKLFF
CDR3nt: TGCGCCAGCAGCCAAAGTCCGGGACAGGGAAGGGAAAAACTGTTTTTT

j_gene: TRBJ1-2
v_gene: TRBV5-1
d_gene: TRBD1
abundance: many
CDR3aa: CASSLEGRPTGWGSYGYTF
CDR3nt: TGCGCCAGCAGCTTGGAAGGTCGCCCGACAGGGTGGGGTTCCTATGGCTACACCTTC

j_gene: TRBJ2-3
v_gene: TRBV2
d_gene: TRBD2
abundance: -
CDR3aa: CASRVLAARTDTQYF
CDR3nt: TGTGCCAGCAGAGTACTAGCGGCCCGCACAGATACGCAGTATTTT

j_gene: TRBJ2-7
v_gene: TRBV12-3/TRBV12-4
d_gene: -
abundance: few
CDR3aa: CASSFKRLANYEQYF
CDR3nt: TGTGCCAGCAGTTTTAAGAGGCTAGCGAACTACGAGCAGTACTTC

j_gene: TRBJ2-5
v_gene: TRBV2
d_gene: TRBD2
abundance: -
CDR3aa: CASSLGLAGEPGETQYF
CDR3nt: TGTGCCAGCAGTCTTGGACTAGCGGGAGAACCCGGGGAGACCCAGTACTTC

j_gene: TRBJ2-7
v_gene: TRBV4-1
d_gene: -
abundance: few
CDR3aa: CASSQDPRGPFYEQYF
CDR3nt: TGCGCCAGCAGCCAAGATCCACGCGGTCCGTTCTACGAGCAGTACTTC

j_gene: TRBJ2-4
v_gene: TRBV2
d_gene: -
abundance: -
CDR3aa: CASSERVIQYF
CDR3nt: TGTGCCAGCAGTGAAAGGGTAATTCAGTACTTC

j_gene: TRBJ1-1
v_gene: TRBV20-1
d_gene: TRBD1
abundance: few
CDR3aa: CSAGTGGTEAFF
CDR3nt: TGCAGTGCTGGGACAGGGGGAACTGAAGCTTTCTTT

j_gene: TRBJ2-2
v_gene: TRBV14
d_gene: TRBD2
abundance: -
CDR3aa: CASSHAAGGFRQDLGTGELFF
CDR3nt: TGTGCCAGCAGCCATGCCGCGGGGGGTTTCCGACAGGACCTGGGCACCGGGGAGCTGTTTTTT

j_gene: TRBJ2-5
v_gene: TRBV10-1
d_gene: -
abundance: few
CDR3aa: CASSEIGYSRETQYF
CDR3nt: TGCGCCAGCAGTGAGATAGGGTACAGCCGGGAGACCCAGTACTTC

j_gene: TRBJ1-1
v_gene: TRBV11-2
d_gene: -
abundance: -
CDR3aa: CASSARVWAMNTEAFF
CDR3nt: TGTGCCAGCAGCGCCCGGGTCTGGGCCATGAACACTGAAGCTTTCTTT

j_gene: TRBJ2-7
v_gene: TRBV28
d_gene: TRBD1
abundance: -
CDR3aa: CASSLGQGINEQYF
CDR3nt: TGTGCCAGCAGTTTGGGACAGGGGATCAACGAGCAGTACTTC

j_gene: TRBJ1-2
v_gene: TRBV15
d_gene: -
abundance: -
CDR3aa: CATSRDRALNYGYTF
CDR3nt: TGTGCCACCAGCAGAGATAGGGCACTGAACTATGGCTACACCTTC

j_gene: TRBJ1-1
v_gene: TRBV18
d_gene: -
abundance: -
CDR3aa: CASSFDIKLSGAFF
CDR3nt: TGTGCCAGCTCATTTGATATAAAATTGTCGGGAGCTTTCTTT

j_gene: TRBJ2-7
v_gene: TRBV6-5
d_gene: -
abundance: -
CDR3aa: CASSYSAGPPGEQYF
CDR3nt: TGTGCCAGCAGTTACTCGGCAGGGCCCCCTGGGGAGCAGTACTTC

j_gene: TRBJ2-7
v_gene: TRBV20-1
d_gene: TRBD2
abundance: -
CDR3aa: CSATSSSGGYEQYF
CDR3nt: TGCAGTGCTACGAGCTCTAGCGGGGGTTACGAGCAGTACTTC

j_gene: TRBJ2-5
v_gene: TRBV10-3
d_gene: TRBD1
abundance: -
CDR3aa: CAISEPDRGETQYF
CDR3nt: TGTGCCATCAGTGAGCCGGACAGGGGAGAGACCCAGTACTTC

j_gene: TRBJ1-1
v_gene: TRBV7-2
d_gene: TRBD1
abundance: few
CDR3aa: CASSPPNRRDREDTEAFF
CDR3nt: TGTGCCAGCAGCCCCCCCAATAGGCGGGACAGGGAAGACACTGAAGCTTTCTTT

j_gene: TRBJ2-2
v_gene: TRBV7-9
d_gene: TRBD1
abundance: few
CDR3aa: CASSPRQGRELFF
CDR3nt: TGTGCCAGCAGCCCCAGACAGGGAAGAGAGCTGTTTTTT

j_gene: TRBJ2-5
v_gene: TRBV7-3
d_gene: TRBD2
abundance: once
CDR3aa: CASSFRLAGFQETQYF
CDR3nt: TGTGCCAGCAGTTTCCGACTAGCGGGGTTCCAAGAGACCCAGTACTTC

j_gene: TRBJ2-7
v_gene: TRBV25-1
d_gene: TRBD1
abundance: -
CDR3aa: CASSEYGQGYEQYF
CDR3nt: TGTGCCAGCAGTGAATACGGACAGGGCTACGAGCAGTACTTC

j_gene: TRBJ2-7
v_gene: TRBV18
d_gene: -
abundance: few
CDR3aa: CASSPPLGVEQYF
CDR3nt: TGTGCCAGCTCACCACCGTTGGGGGTCGAGCAGTACTTC

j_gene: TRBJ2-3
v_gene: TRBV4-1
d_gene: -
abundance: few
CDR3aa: CASSQKEGADTQYF
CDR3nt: TGCGCCAGCAGCCAAAAAGAAGGGGCCGATACGCAGTATTTT

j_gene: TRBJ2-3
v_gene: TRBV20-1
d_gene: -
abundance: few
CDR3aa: CSAGARTDTQYF
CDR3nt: TGCAGTGCAGGAGCGAGAACAGATACGCAGTATTTT

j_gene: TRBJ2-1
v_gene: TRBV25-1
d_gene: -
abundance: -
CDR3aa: CASSEWGSSYNEQFF
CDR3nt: TGTGCCAGCAGTGAATGGGGCAGCTCCTACAATGAGCAGTTCTTC

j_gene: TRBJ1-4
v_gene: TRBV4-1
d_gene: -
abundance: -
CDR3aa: CASRRAPTNEKLFF
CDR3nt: TGCGCCAGCCGCCGAGCCCCAACTAATGAAAAACTGTTTTTT

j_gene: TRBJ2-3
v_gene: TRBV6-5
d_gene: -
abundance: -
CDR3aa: CASSYSRLADTQYF
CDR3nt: TGTGCCAGCAGTTACTCGAGATTGGCCGATACGCAGTATTTT

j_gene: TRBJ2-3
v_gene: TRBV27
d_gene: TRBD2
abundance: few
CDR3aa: CASSPNERGYLTDTQYF
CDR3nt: TGTGCCAGCAGCCCCAATGAGCGGGGGTATTTGACAGATACGCAGTATTTT

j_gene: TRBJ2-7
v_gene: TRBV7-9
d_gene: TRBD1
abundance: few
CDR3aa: CASSRPGQGHYEQYF
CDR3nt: TGTGCCAGCAGCCGACCCGGACAGGGGCACTACGAGCAGTACTTC

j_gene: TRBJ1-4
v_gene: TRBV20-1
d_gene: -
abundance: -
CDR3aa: CSARRATNEKLFF
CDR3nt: TGCAGTGCTAGAAGGGCAACTAATGAAAAACTGTTTTTT

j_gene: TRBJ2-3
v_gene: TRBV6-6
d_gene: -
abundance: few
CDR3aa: CASSYTNTDTQYF
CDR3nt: TGTGCCAGCAGTTACACAAACACAGATACGCAGTATTTT

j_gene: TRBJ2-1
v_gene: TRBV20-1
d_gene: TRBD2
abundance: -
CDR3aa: CSARSGGSWNEQFF
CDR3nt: TGCAGTGCTAGAAGCGGCGGGAGTTGGAATGAGCAGTTCTTC

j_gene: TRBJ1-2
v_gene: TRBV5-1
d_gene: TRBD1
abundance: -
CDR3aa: CASSSGTGSYGYTF
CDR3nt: TGCGCCAGCAGCTCCGGGACAGGGAGCTATGGCTACACCTTC

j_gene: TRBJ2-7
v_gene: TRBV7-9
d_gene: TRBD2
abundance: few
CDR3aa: CASTLAGGYEQYF
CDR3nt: TGTGCCAGCACCTTAGCGGGAGGCTACGAGCAGTACTTC

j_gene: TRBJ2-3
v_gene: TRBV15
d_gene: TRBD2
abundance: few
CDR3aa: CATSRDLAGGQDTQYF
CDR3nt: TGTGCCACCAGCAGAGATCTAGCGGGAGGGCAAGATACGCAGTATTTT